This T cell receptor (beta chain) comes out of a study of shared clonotypes between healthy human individuals. Findings and caveats of the study: Clonotype sharing among donors was thought likely to change with sequencing depth.

TCRdb keeps only in-frame clones here, not all; method: immunoSEQ multiplex PCR. The sample lists roughly 2.4 million clones; around 95% were seen once. For this clone: Its antigen is not identified.

The CDR3 is 12 amino acids. CDR1 is MNHNS, CDR2 SASEGT, per germline. V lost 2 bases and J 6 bases, leaving 5 bases between the germline ends. V is TRBV6-1 and J is TRBJ1-5, with D unclear. The source of this sequence is a man between 18 and 35 years old in good health. Sequencing was done on a sample of naive CD4+ T cells sorted from blood. Subset of the sample: CD45RA+ positively selected. CDR3: CASSELFQPQHF. The DNA of the CDR3 is TGTGCCAGCAGTGAACTCTTTCAGCCCCAGCATTTT.